This T cell receptor (beta chain) originates from a study of shared clonotypes between healthy human individuals (dated by TCRdb to 2018 to 2021). In the study overall: A few men and a couple of women, aged 18 to 49 years, made up the cohort. For each donor, three plates each were used for CD4 naive and CD4 memory, two plates were used for CD8 naive, and one plate was used for CD8 memory. Each donor's leukapheresis produced roughly between roughly 0.94 and 9.5 billion PBMCs. Libraries were prepared and TCR repertoires were sequenced by different laboratories using diverse techniques, in order to increase sequencing depth and limit assay-specific biases. The study deeply sequenced blood TCR repertoires of about 5 healthy adults to estimate repertoire size and the extent of clonotype sharing between individuals. The investigation overall reported the following: Sampling was restricted to blood, and TCR repertoires in tissues likely differ from the TCR repertoires found in blood. The genetic and exposure-history diversity represented was limited by the small number of donors. Higher generation probabilities were observed for clonotypes shared by all four sorted-subset donors than for non-shared clonotypes. Even with the large sequencing depth, rarefaction of the sorted-subset datasets indicated that sequencing was incomplete. Sharing across four donors was observed for around 4.8% of naive CD4, 3% to 3.5% of naive CD8, around 2.5% of memory CD4, and about 0.4% of memory CD8 clonotypes. Pairwise subsampling led to the expectation that sequencing depth would affect the degree of clonotype sharing among donors. Estimated clonotype richness was generally larger for naive than for memory subsets.

Using the deep immunoSEQ assay, TCR CDR3 regions were amplified from genomic DNA by multiplex PCR. For each cell subset, the extracted genomic DNA was distributed evenly across all wells of several immunoSEQ 96-well plates, and each plate served as one replicate. Each replicate PCR for sorted subsets received approximately 220 ng genomic DNA, equal to roughly 33,000 T cell genomes. Purified libraries were quantified with a Qubit 3.0 fluorometer, sized on a Bioanalyzer 2100, and re-quantified with the KAPA Library Quantification kit. Every immunoSEQ 96-well plate was sequenced on a separate single-read 150-cycle Illumina NextSeq 550 flow cell. As for the original processing: Because the immunoSEQ output held only junctional sequences and lacked quality scores, the filtering could not match the filtering applied to full-length reads. Sequences were annotated with PyIR, a Python wrapper for IgBLAST v1.9, using IMGT germline references to assign V/J genes and CDR3. Reads with weak V/J assignments (E-value above 1e-6), missing CDR3, stop codons, out-of-frame junctions, or ambiguous translated residues were removed. V3J clonotypes were defined as sequences sharing an identical inferred V gene, J gene, and CDR3 amino acid sequence. To compute the percentage overlap between repertoires, the number of shared unique clonotypes was divided by the size of the smaller repertoire. Repertoire richness was assessed with RTK rarefaction, the Chao1 estimator, and Recon v2.1 estimates of unobserved clonotypes. For all TCRbeta clonotypes obtained by the gDNA method from four donors, generation probabilities were computed with OLGA. This immuneACCESS table, as held by TCRdb, lists in-frame sequences with V and J called but not all clones. Of the missing ones, under half trace to an unresolved V gene in checked studies; the others have no known cause. V, J and clone size are those of that table, while D and trimming were read from the DNA. The sample data list about 2.1 million clones, and more than 85% of these were observed just once. The ten most abundant clones make up more than 1.5% of the sample.

Trimming costs V 1 base and J 4 bases, and their ends lie 2 bases apart. In the germline V gene, CDR1 corresponds to SQVTM and CDR2 to ANQGSEA. Counted from cysteine to phenylalanine, this CDR3 has 11 amino acids. The read is trimmed to its CDR3 DNA, 33 bases read in frame from base 1. CD8 naive samples were obtained by positive selection for CCR7 among CD45RO-negative cells, yielding a CD45RA+CCR7+ population from which TemRA cells were excluded. The donors were healthy, HIV-negative adults with no recently reported acute infections or vaccinations. Only Caucasian adults living in Nashville, Tennessee, USA were represented among the donors. Blood was obtained by leukapheresis, after which PBMCs were separated by Ficoll-Histopaque density gradient centrifugation and cryopreserved in liquid nitrogen vapor phase. Purity and quantity of every magnetically sorted T cell population were checked by analytical flow cytometry. Each sorted fraction had its genomic DNA isolated and then quantified by UV absorbance on a Nanodrop 2000c.

Comment on this clone: Its antigen target is currently unknown. No base-level quality is on record; no much larger clone is a single base apart. The same CDR3 arises from other DNA sequences in this sample as well.

Specimen: naive CD8+ T cells from PBMCs. Explained via the paper, the cell subset or site label denotes: CD45RA+CCR7+. The receptor's source is a man between 18 and 35 years old in good health. Some clones in this sample may be carry-over from other donors' samples. Recombination joined TRBV29-1 with TRBJ1-3, with the identity of the D gene unclear. The CDR3 sequence is CSVEAGNTIYF. The DNA sequence is TGCAGCGTTGAAGCCGGAAACACCATATATTTT.